The rows below give T cell receptor beta chains drawn from one sample of a study of T cells after yellow fever vaccination. TCRdb passed the 5' RACE reads through MiXCR, listing each CDR3 protein once. The table includes some 300,000 distinct CDR3 sequences, 3% to 4.5% detected once. Source: PBMCs, taken on the day of the yellow fever booster vaccination. These receptors originate from a man aged 18 to 29 who received the YFV17D yellow fever vaccine. Both conserved end residues are part of each CDR3. The order of the fields is clone size, V gene, J gene, D gene, CDR3 protein, CDR3 DNA. D genes are given only for firm matches. Where a row states a size, it is once, few, many or the class of an expanded clone; other rows omit it.

clone_size: .; v_call: TRBV20-1; j_call: TRBJ1-6; d_call: .; cdr3_aa: CSAEQSSYNSPLHF; cdr3_nt: TGCAGTGCTGAACAGAGCTCCTATAATTCACCCCTCCACTTT
clone_size: many; v_call: TRBV5-1; j_call: TRBJ2-3; d_call: .; cdr3_aa: CASSLAFSGYGDTQYF; cdr3_nt: TGCGCCAGCAGCTTGGCCTTCTCGGGGTATGGAGATACGCAGTATTTT
clone_size: .; v_call: TRBV12-3/TRBV12-4; j_call: TRBJ2-3; d_call: TRBD2; cdr3_aa: CASSLGGDYTDTQYF; cdr3_nt: TGTGCCAGCAGCCTCGGCGGGGACTACACAGATACGCAGTATTTT
clone_size: .; v_call: TRBV20-1; j_call: TRBJ2-3; d_call: .; cdr3_aa: CSASDDPQYF; cdr3_nt: TGCAGTGCTTCGGACGATCCGCAGTATTTT
clone_size: many; v_call: TRBV5-1; j_call: TRBJ1-5; d_call: .; cdr3_aa: CASSGDPSQPQHF; cdr3_nt: TGCGCCAGCAGCGGGGACCCCAGTCAGCCCCAGCATTTT
clone_size: few; v_call: TRBV12-3/TRBV12-4; j_call: TRBJ1-5; d_call: .; cdr3_aa: CASSFGQGRQPQHF; cdr3_nt: TGTGCCAGCAGTTTCGGGCAGGGTCGTCAGCCCCAGCATTTT
clone_size: few; v_call: TRBV20-1; j_call: TRBJ2-7; d_call: TRBD1; cdr3_aa: CSARGTGRIYEQYF; cdr3_nt: TGCAGTGCTAGGGGGACAGGGAGGATCTACGAGCAGTACTTC
clone_size: .; v_call: TRBV2; j_call: TRBJ2-5; d_call: TRBD2; cdr3_aa: CASSERVAGGPLGKTQYF; cdr3_nt: TGTGCCAGCAGTGAACGGGTAGCGGGGGGGCCCCTAGGAAAGACCCAGTACTTC
clone_size: .; v_call: TRBV29-1; j_call: TRBJ2-4; d_call: TRBD1; cdr3_aa: CSVRGQGENIQYF; cdr3_nt: TGCAGCGTGCGAGGACAGGGCGAAAACATTCAGTACTTC
clone_size: many; v_call: TRBV6-5; j_call: TRBJ2-7; d_call: TRBD1; cdr3_aa: CASSYSTGTGSYEQYF; cdr3_nt: TGTGCCAGCAGTTACTCGACAGGGACAGGGTCTTACGAGCAGTACTTC
clone_size: many; v_call: TRBV5-1; j_call: TRBJ1-1; d_call: .; cdr3_aa: CASSYSEGRGGTEAFF; cdr3_nt: TGCGCCAGCAGCTACAGTGAGGGAAGGGGAGGCACTGAAGCTTTCTTT
clone_size: .; v_call: TRBV15; j_call: TRBJ2-1; d_call: .; cdr3_aa: CATSRGRGGDEQFF; cdr3_nt: TGTGCCACCAGCAGAGGTCGGGGCGGCGATGAGCAGTTCTTC